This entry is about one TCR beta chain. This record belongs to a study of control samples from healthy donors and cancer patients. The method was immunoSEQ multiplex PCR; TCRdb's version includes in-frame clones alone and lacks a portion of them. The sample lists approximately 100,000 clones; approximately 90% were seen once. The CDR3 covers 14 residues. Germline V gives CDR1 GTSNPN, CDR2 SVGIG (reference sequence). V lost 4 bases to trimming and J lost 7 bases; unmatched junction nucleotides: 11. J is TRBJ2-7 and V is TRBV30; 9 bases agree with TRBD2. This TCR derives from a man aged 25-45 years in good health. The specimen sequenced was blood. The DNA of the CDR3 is TGTGCCTGGAACTCGGGACTAGCAATAGGGGAGCAGTACTTC. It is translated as CAWNSGLAIGEQYF.